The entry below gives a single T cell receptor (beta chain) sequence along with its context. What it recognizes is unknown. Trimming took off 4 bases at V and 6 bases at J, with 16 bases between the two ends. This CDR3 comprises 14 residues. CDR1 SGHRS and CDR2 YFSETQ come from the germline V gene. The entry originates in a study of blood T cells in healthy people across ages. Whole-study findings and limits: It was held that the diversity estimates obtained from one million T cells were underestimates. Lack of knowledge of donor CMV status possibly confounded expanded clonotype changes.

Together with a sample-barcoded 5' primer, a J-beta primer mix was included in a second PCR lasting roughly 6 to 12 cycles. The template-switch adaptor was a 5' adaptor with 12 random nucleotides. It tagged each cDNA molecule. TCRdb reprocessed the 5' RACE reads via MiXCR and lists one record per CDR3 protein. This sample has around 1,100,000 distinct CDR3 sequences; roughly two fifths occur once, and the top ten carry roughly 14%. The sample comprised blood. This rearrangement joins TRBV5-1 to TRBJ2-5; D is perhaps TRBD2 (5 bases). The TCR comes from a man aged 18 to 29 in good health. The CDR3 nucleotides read TGCGCCAGCAGCCCGAGAGGGTTCCCAAAGACCCAGTACTTC. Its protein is CASSPRGFPKTQYF. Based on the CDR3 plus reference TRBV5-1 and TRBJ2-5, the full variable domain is KAGVTQTPRYLIKTRGQQVTLSCSPISGHRSVSWYQQTPGQGLQFLFEYFSETQRNKGNFPGRFSGRQFSNSRSEMNVSTLELGDSALYLCASSPRGFPKTQYFGPGTRLLVL.